The 29 T cell receptor beta chains below were found in one sample sequenced in a study of T cell repertoires in cytomegalovirus infection. TCRdb called the reads again in MiXCR, with one record for every CDR3 protein. The data hold 600,000 to 800,000 distinct CDR3 sequences, with about 24% observed a single time. Source material: CD8+ T cells from PBMCs. Receptor source: a human donor in good health (CMV status not recorded). Some clones in this sample may be carry-over from other donors' samples.

This sequence joins TRBV20-1 and TRBJ2-3; 8 positions agree with TRBD2. V shed 0 bases, J shed 2 bases, and the junction held 10 bases outside the gene matches. The CDR3 has 17 residues. CDR1 is DFQATT and CDR2 is SNEGSKA in the germline V gene (reference sequence). The chain's CDR3 is CSARDHGGGRNTDTQYF. The CDR3 nucleotides read TGCAGTGCTAGAGATCATGGCGGGGGGCGAAACACAGATACGCAGTATTTT.

V is TRBV7-6 and J is TRBJ2-6, with D uncertain. The CDR3 covers 14 residues. The germline V and J ends were trimmed by 8 bases and 0 bases, with 8 bases remaining between them. In germline, CDR1 is SGHVS, CDR2 FNYEAQ. The CDR3 bases are TGTGCCAGCCTAGGACCCTCTGGGGCCAACGTCCTGACTTTC. Its protein is CASLGPSGANVLTF.

J is TRBJ1-1 and V is TRBV28; unclear D gene. Germline CDR1 and CDR2: MDHEN and SYDVKM. V was pared by 4 bases and J by 3 bases, with 9 bases between. The CDR3 runs to 13 residues. CDR3 coding DNA: TGTGCCAGCAGTTGGGTAGAGTACACTGAAGCTTTCTTT. It translates to CASSWVEYTEAFF.

At least ten counts were recorded for this clonotype. V is TRBV29-1 and J is TRBJ1-2; D is perhaps TRBD1 (5 bases). The V end lost 0 bases, the J end lost 2 bases, and 10 bases lay between the germline ends. Looked up from germline, CDR1 is SQVTM and CDR2 is ANQGSEA. CDR3 length equals 14 residues. The CDR3 spells CSVEDLTANYGYTF. Here the CDR3 DNA reads TGCAGCGTTGAAGACCTGACAGCCAACTATGGCTACACCTTC.

This clonotype was counted ten times or more. The chain joins TRBV7-2 to TRBJ2-7; 7 nucleotides line up with TRBD1. This CDR3 has 17 residues. CDR1 is SGHTA, CDR2 FQGNSA, per germline. After removal of 5 bases from V and 2 bases from J, the junction contained 15 bases not matched to a gene. In DNA form, the CDR3 reads TGTGCCAGCAGCCCCGAGGGTTTTGACAGGGTGACCTACGAGCAGTACTTC. As protein: CASSPEGFDRVTYEQYF.

The chain employs TRBV29-1 and TRBJ1-2, with a possible D match to TRBD1 (6 bases). V was cut by 1 base and J by 1 base, with 13 bases left in between. The CDR3 runs to 15 residues. CDR1 and CDR2 from the germline V gene are SQVTM and ANQGSEA. CDR3 nucleotides: TGCAGCGTTGAAGGGCTTGGGGACATTAACTATGGCTACACCTTC. It translates to CSVEGLGDINYGYTF.

The chain recombines TRBV2 with TRBJ2-3, with 8 bases aligning to TRBD2. Trimming at V came to 3 bases and at J to 2 bases, leaving 4 bases not matched to a gene. The CDR3 has 15 amino acids. The V gene's germline CDR1 is SNHLY and CDR2 FYNNEI. The CDR3 sequence: CASSEVAGPTDTQYF. Here the CDR3 DNA reads TGTGCCAGCAGTGAGGTAGCGGGGCCCACAGATACGCAGTATTTT.

This clonotype came up many times. V usage is TRBV7-6 and J usage is TRBJ2-1, with D maybe TRBD1 (6 bases). Trimming took 4 bases from V and 7 from J, leaving 8 bases between them. CDR3 size: 12 residues. Per germline, CDR1 SGHVS and CDR2 FNYEAQ. CDR3 DNA sequence: TGTGCCAGCAGCTCCACAGGGAATGAGCAGTTCTTC. This gives the protein CASSSTGNEQFF.

The CDR3 nucleotides are TGCAGTGCTAGAATCGGCGGGGACCTACCCTACGAGCAGTACTTC. Protein: CSARIGGDLPYEQYF. V is TRBV20-1 and J is TRBJ2-7; the D gene is possibly TRBD2 (6 bases). This CDR3 is 15 amino acids long. Germline values: CDR1 DFQATT, CDR2 SNEGSKA (reference sequence). Trimming shortened V by 2 bases and J by 2 bases, and 16 bases separated the two germline ends.

This clonotype was counted ten times or more. The V gene is TRBV11-2, the J gene TRBJ2-1, with unresolved D. This CDR3 is 16 amino acids long. Germline-derived CDR1 and CDR2 are SGHAT and FQNNGV. The V end lost 0 bases, the J end lost 9 bases, and 18 bases lay between the germline ends. CDR3 DNA: TGTGCCAGCAGCTTAGAAACTGCGTTAGCCGGCTTTGAGCAGTTCTTC. Translation: CASSLETALAGFEQFF.

The chain joins TRBV9 to TRBJ2-1; 13 nucleotides line up with TRBD2. Germline lookup yields CDR1 SGDLS and CDR2 YYNGEE. V shed 3 bases and J 8 bases; nucleotides not matched to a gene: 8. This CDR3 has 16 amino acids. The CDR3 sequence is CASSEMGLAGRDEQFF. CDR3 DNA sequence: TGTGCCAGCAGCGAAATGGGACTAGCGGGGAGAGATGAGCAGTTCTTC. The full variable domain, rest sourced from reference TRBV9 and TRBJ2-1, is DSGVTQTPKHLITATGQRVTLRCSPRSGDLSVYWYQQSLDQGLQFLIQYYNGEERAKGNILERFSAQQFPDLHSELNLSSLELGDSALYFCASSEMGLAGRDEQFFGPGTRLTVL.

The V call is TRBV20-1, the J call TRBJ2-3, with TRBD1 matching 9 bases. Trimming at V came to 6 bases and at J to 0 bases, leaving 7 bases not matched to a gene. Germline CDR1 and CDR2: DFQATT and SNEGSKA (reference sequence). CDR3 length: 15 residues. CDR3 sequence: CSAQQGAASTDTQYF. CDR3 bases: TGCAGTGCGCAACAGGGGGCGGCGAGCACAGATACGCAGTATTTT.

There are a few counts of this clonotype. The chain couples TRBV2 to TRBJ1-1; D is perhaps TRBD1 (5 bases). Germline lookup yields CDR1 SNHLY and CDR2 FYNNEI. The V and J ends lost 8 bases and 7 bases respectively, with 14 bases between them. This CDR3 has 12 amino acids. The chain's CDR3 is CASQGSRVEAFF. CDR3 DNA sequence: TGTGCCAGCCAGGGCTCTAGGGTTGAAGCTTTCTTT.

This clonotype was seen more than once but under ten times. The chain employs TRBV20-1 and TRBJ2-1, with 13 positions matching TRBD2. From germline, CDR1 is DFQATT and CDR2 SNEGSKA (reference sequence). With 0 bases clipped from V and 1 base from J, the junction kept 6 bases outside the gene matches. The CDR3 is 18 amino acids. The CDR3 sequence: CSARDSTSGGTSYNEQFF. DNA of the CDR3: TGCAGTGCTAGAGATTCGACTAGCGGGGGGACTTCCTACAATGAGCAGTTCTTC.

The chain joins TRBV15 to TRBJ1-1, with 7 positions matching TRBD1. The CDR3 runs to 14 residues. After removal of 0 bases from V and 7 bases from J, the junction contained 5 bases not matched to a gene. From germline, CDR1 is LNHNV and CDR2 YYDKDF (reference sequence). The CDR3 DNA follows: TGTGCCACCAGCAGAGATCGCCGACAGGGTGAAGCTTTCTTT. It encodes CATSRDRRQGEAFF.

The table lists this clonotype with a few counts. The CDR3 region is CASSSDTINTGELFF. The CDR3 DNA reads TGCGCCAGCAGCTCGGACACGATCAACACCGGGGAGCTGTTTTTT. This rearrangement joins TRBV5-1 to TRBJ2-2, with D perhaps TRBD1 (5 bases). The CDR3 runs 15 residues. Germline V gene sequence: CDR1 SGHRS, CDR2 YFSETQ. Trimming removed 3 bases at V and 2 bases at J, with 11 bases between.

This clonotype has at least ten counts. CDR3 protein: CASSVIVTDTQYF. The CDR3 DNA follows: TGTGCCAGCAGTGTAATAGTAACCGATACGCAGTATTTT. This sequence joins TRBV6-1 and TRBJ2-3; D is unresolved. Deletions cut 4 bases from V and 6 bases from J, with 11 bases between. The CDR3 runs to 13 residues. Per the germline V gene, CDR1 is MNHNS and CDR2 is SASEGT.

The chain uses TRBV5-5 and TRBJ2-3, with D unresolved. The V end was cut by 0 bases, the J end by 2 bases, with 10 bases between. The CDR3 spans 15 residues. Germline V lookup: CDR1 SGHKS, CDR2 YYEKEE (reference sequence). The CDR3 DNA reads as TGTGCCAGCAGCTTGGTCTCCGGGCTCACAGATACGCAGTATTTT. Translating it yields CASSLVSGLTDTQYF.

Turning to this clonotype: One junction end does not reproduce the germline sequence, and a read error may be involved. The rearrangement uses TRBV28 and TRBJ2-3; TRBD2 agrees at 13 bases. CDR1 and CDR2 (germline): MDHEN, SYDVKM. This CDR3 has 16 residues. The CDR3 coding sequence is TGTGTCAGCAGTCTAGGACTAGCGGGGGAGACAGATACGCAGTATTTT. It specifies CVSSLGLAGETDTQYF.

The chain links TRBV6-8 to TRBJ2-1; 9 bases align to TRBD1. Trimming removed 2 bases from V and 1 base from J; junction bases left unmatched: 15. The CDR3 extends over 20 amino acids. The germline gives CDR1 MNHGY, CDR2 SAAAGT. The CDR3 coding sequence is TGTGCCAGCAGTTACAACCGGGACAGGGTCCTGGTTAGTTCCTACAATGAGCAGTTCTTC. Residues: CASSYNRDRVLVSSYNEQFF.

The chain joins TRBV15 to TRBJ2-4, with TRBD1 as a possible D gene (5 bases). This CDR3 is built from 16 residues. Deletions cut 0 bases from V and 3 bases from J, with 12 bases between. From germline, CDR1 is LNHNV and CDR2 YYDKDF (reference sequence). The CDR3 coding sequence is TGTGCCACCAGCAGAGATCTTCAGGGAAACAAAAACATTCAGTACTTC. This gives the protein CATSRDLQGNKNIQYF.

This clonotype has a count of ten or more. The chain is built from TRBV28 and TRBJ2-5, with D possibly being TRBD1 (5 bases). V shed 3 bases and J shed 5 bases, with 16 bases lying between them. The germline CDR1 and CDR2 sequences are MDHEN and SYDVKM. The CDR3 sequence is 15 residues long. This chain's CDR3 is CASSFLSRQGETQYF. CDR3 DNA sequence: TGTGCCAGCAGTTTTTTGAGTCGGCAGGGCGAGACCCAGTACTTC.

This clonotype was recorded a few times. The genes are TRBV20-1 and TRBJ2-7; D not certain. This CDR3 has 13 residues. The germline V and J ends were trimmed by 2 bases and 4 bases, with 12 bases remaining between them. Per germline, CDR1 DFQATT and CDR2 SNEGSKA (reference sequence). The DNA for the CDR3 is TGCAGTGCTAGATCGTCGACAACTTACGAGCAGTACGTC. Translation gives CSARSSTTYEQYV.

This clonotype was observed at least ten times. The chain combines TRBV7-8 with TRBJ2-3, with 9 bases identical to TRBD2. The CDR3 is 16 residues long. Per the germline V gene, CDR1 is SGHVS and CDR2 is FQNEAQ. J was trimmed by 2 bases and V by 2 bases; bases with no gene match: 5. CDR3 region: CASSLSSGAYTDTQYF. CDR3 bases: TGTGCCAGCAGCTTATCTAGCGGGGCCTACACAGATACGCAGTATTTT.

The chain has TRBV28 and TRBJ2-1, with D maybe TRBD2 (7 bases). Deletions cut 8 bases from V and 1 base from J, with 12 bases between. This CDR3 is built from 14 residues. Germline V gene data show CDR1 as MDHEN and CDR2 as SYDVKM. The CDR3 DNA sequence: TGTGCCAGCTGTAAGGGGGGGTCCTACAATGAGCAGTTCTTC. Translated, it gives CASCKGGSYNEQFF.

This chain connects TRBV7-2 to TRBJ1-4; tentative D call: TRBD1 (6 bases). Trimming stripped 1 base from V and 5 bases from J, with 14 bases between. Germline CDR1 reads SGHTA; CDR2 reads FQGNSA. This CDR3 has 16 amino acids. Written as DNA, the CDR3 is TGTGCCAGCAGCTTAGGGACACGGGGGGCGAATGAAAAACTGTTTTTT. This sequence encodes CASSLGTRGANEKLFF.

This chain connects TRBV13 to TRBJ2-1, with TRBD2 matching 8 bases. V lost 4 bases and J lost 7; bases outside the gene matches: 9. Germline V gene lookup returns CDR1 PRHDT and CDR2 FYEKMQ (reference sequence). CDR3 length: 15 residues. The CDR3 DNA reads as TGTGCCAGCAGCTCCCCGGGGGGGCCTTTTAATGAGCAGTTCTTC. It yields the protein CASSSPGGPFNEQFF.

The genes are TRBV4-2 and TRBJ2-1; TRBD2 agrees at 7 bases. The V segment lost 2 bases and the J segment 5 bases; nucleotides outside the gene matches: 6. Germline lookup yields CDR1 LGHNA and CDR2 YNFKEQ. This CDR3 is built from 15 residues. CDR3 sequence: CASSQPGLGHNEQFF. DNA for the CDR3: TGTGCCAGCAGCCAACCCGGACTAGGCCACAATGAGCAGTTCTTC.

This clonotype showed up just a few times. V is TRBV7-4 and J is TRBJ1-1; TRBD1 matches at 8 bases. After removal of 5 bases from V and 0 bases from J, the junction contained 5 bases not matched to a gene. CDR3 size: 15 residues. Per germline, CDR1 SGHVT and CDR2 SQSDAQ. CDR3 sequence reads: CASSPRDRLNTEAFF. Here the CDR3 DNA reads TGTGCCAGCAGCCCACGGGACAGGTTGAACACTGAAGCTTTCTTT.